These 9 T cell receptor beta chains were all obtained from the same sample, sequenced in a study of cytomegalovirus exposure and HLA in healthy donors. With 60 Vbeta and 13 Jbeta primers, the PCR was carried out. Assay used: immunoSEQ multiplex PCR; TCRdb lists only in-frame clones, some missing. The profile shows about 160,000 clones, 78% of them singletons. Sequencing was carried out using PBMCs. The receptors originated from a male donor in good health and CMV-seronegative.

This sequence joins TRBV9 and TRBJ2-5, with TRBD2 matching 8 bases. CDR1 is SGDLS, CDR2 YYNGEE, per germline. The CDR3 length is 15 residues. V gave up 0 bases and J gave up 1 base; unmatched junction bases: 2. The CDR3 DNA is TGTGCCAGCAGCGTAGCAGCGGGGGCCCAAGAGACCCAGTACTTC. Its translation: CASSVAAGAQETQYF.

In regard to this clone: The germline gene is not matched at one end of the junction; a read error may be the cause. This chain uses TRBV7-9 with TRBJ2-7; 10 nucleotides align to TRBD2. The CDR3 loop spans 15 amino acids. The germline gives CDR1 SEHNR, CDR2 FQNEAQ (reference sequence). This CDR3 is CSSTNSGGRIYEQYF. The CDR3 nucleotides read TGTTCCAGCACTAATAGCGGGGGGCGAATCTACGAGCAGTACTTC.

This chain connects TRBV7-9 to TRBJ2-7, with 10 bases aligning to TRBD1. From germline, CDR1 is SEHNR and CDR2 FQNEAQ (reference sequence). After removal of 8 bases from V and 5 bases from J, the junction contained 9 bases not matched to a gene. The CDR3 loop spans 14 amino acids. The CDR3 DNA reads TGTGCCAGCGCATTGGGACAGGGGAATCACGAGCAGTACTTC. Its protein is CASALGQGNHEQYF.

There are a few counts of this clone. This rearrangement joins TRBV9 to TRBJ2-7, with 7 positions matching TRBD1. V was clipped by 0 bases and J by 0 bases; unmatched bases: 3. The CDR3 consists of 15 residues. Germline CDR1 and CDR2: SGDLS and YYNGEE. The CDR3 is CASSVEGQSSYEQYF. The CDR3 DNA reads as TGTGCCAGCAGCGTAGAGGGACAGAGCTCCTACGAGCAGTACTTC.

The chain is built from TRBV7-9 and TRBJ2-7, with TRBD1 matching over 9 bases. CDR3 length: 13 amino acids. With V trimmed by 1 base and J by 5 bases, 0 bases remained unmatched. Looked up from germline, CDR1 is SEHNR and CDR2 is FQNEAQ (reference sequence). Here the CDR3 reads CASSLGDRDEQYF. As DNA, the CDR3 is TGTGCCAGCAGCTTAGGGGACAGGGACGAGCAGTACTTC.

The rearrangement links TRBV11-3 to TRBJ2-7, with 8 nucleotides matching TRBD2. Germline lookup yields CDR1 SGHNT and CDR2 YENEEA. This CDR3 spans 15 amino acids. The trim removed 4 bases at V and 4 bases at J, leaving 9 bases unmatched. The CDR3, as DNA: TGTGCCAGCAGCTCGGGCCGGGGGGGGAGTTACGAGCAGTACTTC. This gives the protein CASSSGRGGSYEQYF. Drawing the rest from reference TRBV11-3 and TRBJ2-7, the complete variable domain is EAGVVQSPRYKIIEKKQPVAFWCNPISGHNTLYWYLQNLGQGPELLIRYENEEAVDDSQLPKDRFSAERLKGVDSTLKIQPAELGDSAVYLCASSSGRGGSYEQYFGPGTRLTVT.

The V and J genes are TRBV5-4 and TRBJ2-1, with 12 nucleotides matching TRBD2. Per the germline V gene, CDR1 is SGHNT and CDR2 is YYREEE (reference sequence). The CDR3 spans 16 residues. Germline trimming cut 0 bases from V and 4 bases from J; bases unmatched to any gene: 2. CDR3: CASSLAGLAGYNEQFF. CDR3 DNA sequence: TGTGCCAGCAGCTTGGCTGGACTAGCGGGATACAATGAGCAGTTCTTC.

This clone showed up just a few times. The conserved phenylalanine or tryptophan normally closing the CDR3 is absent here, so this likely arose from a read error. This chain uses TRBV18 with TRBJ2-7, with 7 positions matching TRBD2. The CDR3 runs 13 residues. Trimming removed 4 bases from V and 2 bases from J; junction bases left unmatched: 2. Germline V gives CDR1 KGHSH, CDR2 LQKENI. CDR3 sequence: CASSRAGTYEQYS. The CDR3 coding sequence is TGTGCCAGCTCACGAGCGGGGACCTACGAGCAGTACTCC.

In this sample, this clone turned up a few times. The chain combines TRBV19 with TRBJ1-1, with 9 bases matching TRBD1. Trimming cost V 6 bases and J 5 bases; bases outside gene matches: 10. Germline V CDR1 and CDR2: LNHDA, SQIVND (reference sequence). CDR3 size: 15 residues. The CDR3 here is CASRRTGQGPTEAFF. The CDR3 DNA follows: TGTGCCAGTAGGCGAACGGGACAGGGACCTACTGAAGCTTTCTTT. Filled out from reference TRBV19 and TRBJ1-1, the complete variable domain reads DGGITQSPKYLFRKEGQNVTLSCEQNLNHDAMYWYRQDPGQGLRLIYYSQIVNDFQKGDIAEGYSVSREKKESFPLTVTSAQKNPTAFYLCASRRTGQGPTEAFFGQGTRLTVV.